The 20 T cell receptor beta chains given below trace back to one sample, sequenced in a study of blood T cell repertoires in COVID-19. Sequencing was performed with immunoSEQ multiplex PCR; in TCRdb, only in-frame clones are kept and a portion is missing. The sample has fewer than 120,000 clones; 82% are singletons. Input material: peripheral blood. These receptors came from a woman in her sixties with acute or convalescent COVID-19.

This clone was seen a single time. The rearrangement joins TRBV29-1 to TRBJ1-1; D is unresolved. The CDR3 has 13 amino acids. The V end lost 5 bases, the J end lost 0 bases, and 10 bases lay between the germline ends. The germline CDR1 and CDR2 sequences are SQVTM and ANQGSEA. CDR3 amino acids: CSVRSNMNTEAFF. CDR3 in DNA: TGCAGCGTTCGCTCGAACATGAACACTGAAGCTTTCTTT.

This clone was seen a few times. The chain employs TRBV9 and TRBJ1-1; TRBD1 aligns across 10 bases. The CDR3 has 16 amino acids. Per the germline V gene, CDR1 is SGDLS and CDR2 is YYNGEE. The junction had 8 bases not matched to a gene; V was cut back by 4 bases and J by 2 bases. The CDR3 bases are TGTGCCAGCAGCCCCCGGGACAGGGGCGTTAACACTGAAGCTTTCTTT. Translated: CASSPRDRGVNTEAFF.

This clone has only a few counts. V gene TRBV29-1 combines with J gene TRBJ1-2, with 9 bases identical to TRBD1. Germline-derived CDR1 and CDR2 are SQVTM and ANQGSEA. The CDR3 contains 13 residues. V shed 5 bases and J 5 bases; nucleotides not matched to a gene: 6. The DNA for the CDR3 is TGCAGCGTTTATTCCGGGACAGGGTATGGCTACACCTTC. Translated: CSVYSGTGYGYTF.

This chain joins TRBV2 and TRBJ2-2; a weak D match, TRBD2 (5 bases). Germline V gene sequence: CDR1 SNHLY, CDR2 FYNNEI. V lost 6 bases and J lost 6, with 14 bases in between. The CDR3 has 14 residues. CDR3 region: CASSLRTGPGELFF. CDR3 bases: TGTGCCAGCAGCCTCAGGACTGGCCCCGGGGAGCTGTTTTTT.

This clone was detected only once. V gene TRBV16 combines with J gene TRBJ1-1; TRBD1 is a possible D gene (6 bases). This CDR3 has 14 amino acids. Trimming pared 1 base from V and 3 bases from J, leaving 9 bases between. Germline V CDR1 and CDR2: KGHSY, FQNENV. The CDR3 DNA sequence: TGTGCCAGCAGCCAATTGCAGGGGCACACTGAAGCTTTCTTT. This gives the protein CASSQLQGHTEAFF. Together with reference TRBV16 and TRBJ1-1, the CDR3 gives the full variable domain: GEEVAQTPKHLVRGEGQKAKLYCAPIKGHSYVFWYQQVLKNEFKFLISFQNENVFDETGMPKERFSAKCLPNSPCSLEIQATKLEDSAVYFCASSQLQGHTEAFFGQGTRLTVV.

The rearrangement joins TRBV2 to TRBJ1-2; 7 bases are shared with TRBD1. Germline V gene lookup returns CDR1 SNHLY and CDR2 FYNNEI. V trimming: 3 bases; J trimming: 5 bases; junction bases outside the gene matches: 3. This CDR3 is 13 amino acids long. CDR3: CASSDAGGYGYTF. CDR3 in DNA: TGTGCCAGCAGTGATGCAGGGGGGTATGGCTACACCTTC.

The CDR3 coding sequence is TGTGCCAGCACAAGGGACAAAATCAGTGAAGCTTTCTTT. Encoded protein: CASTRDKISEAFF. V and J are TRBV6-5 and TRBJ1-1, with D perhaps matching TRBD1 (6 bases). V was pared by 7 bases and J by 7 bases, with 16 bases between. The CDR3 totals 13 residues. CDR1 and CDR2 (germline): MNHEY, SVGAGI.

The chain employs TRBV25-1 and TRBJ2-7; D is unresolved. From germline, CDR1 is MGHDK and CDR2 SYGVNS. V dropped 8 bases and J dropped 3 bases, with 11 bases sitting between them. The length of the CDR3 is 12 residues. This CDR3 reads CASGPKGYEQYF. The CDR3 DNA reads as TGTGCCAGCGGGCCGAAAGGCTACGAGCAGTACTTC.

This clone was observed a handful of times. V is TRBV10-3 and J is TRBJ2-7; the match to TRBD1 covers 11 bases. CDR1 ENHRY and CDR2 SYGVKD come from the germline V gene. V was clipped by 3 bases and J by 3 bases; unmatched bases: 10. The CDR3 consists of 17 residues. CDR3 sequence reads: CAISDSGTGGNFYEQYF. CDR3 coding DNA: TGTGCCATCAGTGATTCCGGGACAGGGGGTAATTTCTACGAGCAGTACTTC.

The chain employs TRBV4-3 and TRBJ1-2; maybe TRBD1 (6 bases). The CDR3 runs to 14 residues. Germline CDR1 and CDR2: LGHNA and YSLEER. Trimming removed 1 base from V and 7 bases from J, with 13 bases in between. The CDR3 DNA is TGCGCCAGCAGCCAAGTCAACAGGGAGGGTGGCTACACCTTC. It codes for CASSQVNREGGYTF.

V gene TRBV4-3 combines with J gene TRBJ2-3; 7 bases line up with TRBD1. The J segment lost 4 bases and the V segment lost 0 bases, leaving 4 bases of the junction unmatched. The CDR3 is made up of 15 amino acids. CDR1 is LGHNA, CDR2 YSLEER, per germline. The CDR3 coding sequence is TGCGCCAGCAGCCAAGAGGCGCAGGGGGCAGATACGCAGTATTTT. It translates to CASSQEAQGADTQYF.

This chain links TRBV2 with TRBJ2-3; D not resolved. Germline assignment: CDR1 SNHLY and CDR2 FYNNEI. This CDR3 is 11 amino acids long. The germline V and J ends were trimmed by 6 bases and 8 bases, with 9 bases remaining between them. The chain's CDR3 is CASRELSTQYF. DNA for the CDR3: TGTGCCAGCAGAGAACTTTCTACGCAGTATTTT. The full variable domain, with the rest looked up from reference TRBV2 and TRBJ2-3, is EPEVTQTPSHQVTQMGQEVILRCVPISNHLYFYWYRQILGQKVEFLVSFYNNEISEKSEIFDDQFSVERPDGSNFTLKIRSTKLEDSAMYFCASRELSTQYFGPGTRLTVL.

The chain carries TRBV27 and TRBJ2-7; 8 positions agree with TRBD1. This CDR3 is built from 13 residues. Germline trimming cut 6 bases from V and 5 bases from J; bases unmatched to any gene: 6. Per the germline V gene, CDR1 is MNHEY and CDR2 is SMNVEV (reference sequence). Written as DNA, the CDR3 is TGTGCCAGCAGCAGGGGGCTAAGGAACGAGCAGTACTTC. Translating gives CASSRGLRNEQYF.

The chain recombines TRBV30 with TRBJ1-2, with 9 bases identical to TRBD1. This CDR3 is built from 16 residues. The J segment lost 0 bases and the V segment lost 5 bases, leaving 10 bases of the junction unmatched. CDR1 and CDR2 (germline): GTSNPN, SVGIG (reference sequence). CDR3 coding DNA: TGTGCCTGGGGGGTAGGGACAGGGAGCGCTAACTATGGCTACACCTTC. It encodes CAWGVGTGSANYGYTF.

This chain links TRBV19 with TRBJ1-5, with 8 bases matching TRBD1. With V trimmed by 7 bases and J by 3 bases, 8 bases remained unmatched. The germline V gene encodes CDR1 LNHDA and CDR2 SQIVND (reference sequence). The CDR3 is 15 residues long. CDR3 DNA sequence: TGTGCCAGTATCTCGGACAGGGTTTACAATCAGCCCCAGCATTTT. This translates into CASISDRVYNQPQHF.

For the CDR3, the DNA is TGCAGTGCTAGTAACTCGGGACAGGGACTAACCGGGGAGCTGTTTTTT. Protein product: CSASNSGQGLTGELFF. The chain has TRBV20-1 and TRBJ2-2; 9 bases match TRBD1. Per germline, CDR1 DFQATT and CDR2 SNEGSKA (reference sequence). CDR3 size: 16 residues. V was pared by 3 bases and J by 5 bases, with 10 bases of the junction left unmatched.

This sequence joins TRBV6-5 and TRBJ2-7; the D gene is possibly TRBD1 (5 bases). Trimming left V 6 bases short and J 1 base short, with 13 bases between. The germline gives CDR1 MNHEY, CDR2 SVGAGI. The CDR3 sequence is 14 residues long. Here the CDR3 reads CASRRRDDSYEQYF. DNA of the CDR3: TGTGCCAGCAGACGCAGGGATGATTCCTACGAGCAGTACTTC.

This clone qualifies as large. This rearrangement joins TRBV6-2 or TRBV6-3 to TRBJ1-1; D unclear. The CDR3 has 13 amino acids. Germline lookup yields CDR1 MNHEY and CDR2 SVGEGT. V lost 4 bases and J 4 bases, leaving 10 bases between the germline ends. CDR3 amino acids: CASSLARATEAFF. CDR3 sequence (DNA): TGTGCCAGCAGTTTAGCGAGGGCCACTGAAGCTTTCTTT.

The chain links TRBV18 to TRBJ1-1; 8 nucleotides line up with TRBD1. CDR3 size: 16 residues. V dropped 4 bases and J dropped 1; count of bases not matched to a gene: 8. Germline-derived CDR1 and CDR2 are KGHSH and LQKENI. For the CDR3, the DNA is TGTGCCAGCTCACTCCAACCCGGGACAGGGAACACTGAAGCTTTCTTT. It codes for CASSLQPGTGNTEAFF.

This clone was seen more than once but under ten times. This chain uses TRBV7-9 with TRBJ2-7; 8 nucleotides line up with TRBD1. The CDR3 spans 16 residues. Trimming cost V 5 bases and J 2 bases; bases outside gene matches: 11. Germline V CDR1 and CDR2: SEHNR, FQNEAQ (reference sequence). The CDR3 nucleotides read TGTGCCAGCAGCCCATGGACAGGGTCCCTAACCTACGAGCAGTACTTC. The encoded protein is CASSPWTGSLTYEQYF.